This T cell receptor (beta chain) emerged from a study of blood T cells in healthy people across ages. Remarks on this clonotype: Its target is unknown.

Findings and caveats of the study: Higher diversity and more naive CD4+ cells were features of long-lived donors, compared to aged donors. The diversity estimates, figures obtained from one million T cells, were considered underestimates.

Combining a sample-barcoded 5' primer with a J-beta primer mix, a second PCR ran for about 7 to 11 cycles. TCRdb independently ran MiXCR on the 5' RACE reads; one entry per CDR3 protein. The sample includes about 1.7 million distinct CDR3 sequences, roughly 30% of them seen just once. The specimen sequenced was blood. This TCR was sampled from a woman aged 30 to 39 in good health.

The CDR3 coding sequence is TGTGCCAGCAGCTCCGTCCGGGGGCCCCAAGAGACCCAGTACTTC. As protein: CASSSVRGPQETQYF. This sequence joins TRBV11-2 and TRBJ2-5; D possibly matches TRBD1 or TRBD2 (6 bases each). Trimming left V 4 bases short and J 1 base short, with 13 bases between. CDR3 length: 15 amino acids. Germline V lookup: CDR1 SGHAT, CDR2 FQNNGV. The whole variable domain, filled in from reference TRBV11-2 and TRBJ2-5, reads EAGVAQSPRYKIIEKRQSVAFWCNPISGHATLYWYQQILGQGPKLLIQFQNNGVVDDSQLPKDRFSAERLKGVDSTLKIQPAKLEDSAVYLCASSSVRGPQETQYFGPGTRLLVL.